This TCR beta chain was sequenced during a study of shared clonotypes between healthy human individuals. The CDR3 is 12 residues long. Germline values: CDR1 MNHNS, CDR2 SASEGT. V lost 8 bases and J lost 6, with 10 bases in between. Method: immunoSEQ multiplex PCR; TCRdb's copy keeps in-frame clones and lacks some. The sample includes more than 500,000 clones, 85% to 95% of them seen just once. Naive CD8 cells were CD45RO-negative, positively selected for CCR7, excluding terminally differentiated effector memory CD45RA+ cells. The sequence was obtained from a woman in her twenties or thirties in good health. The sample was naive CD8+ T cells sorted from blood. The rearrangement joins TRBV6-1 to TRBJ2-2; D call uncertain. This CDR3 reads CASLAPAGELFF. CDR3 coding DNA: TGTGCCAGCCTTGCTCCGGCCGGGGAGCTGTTTTTT.